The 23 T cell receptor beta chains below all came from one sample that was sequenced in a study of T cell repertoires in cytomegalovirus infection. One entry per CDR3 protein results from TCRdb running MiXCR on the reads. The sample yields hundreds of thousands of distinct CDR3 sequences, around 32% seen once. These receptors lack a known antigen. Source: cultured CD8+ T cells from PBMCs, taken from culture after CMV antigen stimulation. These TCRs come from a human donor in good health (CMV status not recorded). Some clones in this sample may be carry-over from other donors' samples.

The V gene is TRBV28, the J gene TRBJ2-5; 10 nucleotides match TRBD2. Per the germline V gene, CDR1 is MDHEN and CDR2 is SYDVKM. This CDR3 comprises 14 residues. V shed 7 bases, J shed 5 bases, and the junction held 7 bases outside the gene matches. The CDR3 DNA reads TGTGCCAGCAAGGAGCGGGGGGGCCTCGAGACCCAGTACTTC. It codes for CASKERGGLETQYF.

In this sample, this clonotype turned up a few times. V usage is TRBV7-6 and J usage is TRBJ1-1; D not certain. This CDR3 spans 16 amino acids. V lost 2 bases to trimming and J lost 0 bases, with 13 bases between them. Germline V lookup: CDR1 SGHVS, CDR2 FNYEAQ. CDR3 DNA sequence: TGTGCCAGCAGCTTAAAAGGGCGGGCAATGAACACTGAAGCTTTCTTT. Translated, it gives CASSLKGRAMNTEAFF.

CDR3 sequence (DNA): TGCGCCAGCAGCTGGGGGGATCGGGGCTCCTACAATGAGCAGTTCTTC. This translates into CASSWGDRGSYNEQFF. The rearrangement links TRBV5-1 to TRBJ2-1, with a tentative D call TRBD2 (6 bases). The germline V and J ends were trimmed by 3 bases and 0 bases, with 13 bases remaining between them. This CDR3 comprises 16 residues. CDR1 and CDR2 (germline): SGHRS, YFSETQ.

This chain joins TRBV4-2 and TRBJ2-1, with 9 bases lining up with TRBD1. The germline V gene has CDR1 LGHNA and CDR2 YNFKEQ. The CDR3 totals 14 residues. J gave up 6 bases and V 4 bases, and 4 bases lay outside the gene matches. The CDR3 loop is CASSPTTGGNEQFF. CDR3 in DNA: TGTGCCAGCAGCCCAACGACAGGGGGCAATGAGCAGTTCTTC.

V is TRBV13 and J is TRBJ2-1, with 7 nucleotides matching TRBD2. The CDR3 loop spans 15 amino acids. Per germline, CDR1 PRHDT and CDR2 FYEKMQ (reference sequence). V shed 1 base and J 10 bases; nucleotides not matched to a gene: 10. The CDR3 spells CASSLEVGRLSEQFF. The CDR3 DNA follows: TGTGCCAGCAGCTTAGAAGTCGGGAGGTTAAGCGAGCAGTTCTTC.

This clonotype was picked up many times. CDR3 DNA sequence: TGTGCCAGCAGTTTGGGCAGGGGCGAATACAATGAGCAGTTCTTC. It codes for CASSLGRGEYNEQFF. This chain joins TRBV12-3 or TRBV12-4 and TRBJ2-1; possibly TRBD1 for D (6 bases). V shed 3 bases and J shed 4 bases, with 13 bases lying between them. The CDR3 spans 15 residues.

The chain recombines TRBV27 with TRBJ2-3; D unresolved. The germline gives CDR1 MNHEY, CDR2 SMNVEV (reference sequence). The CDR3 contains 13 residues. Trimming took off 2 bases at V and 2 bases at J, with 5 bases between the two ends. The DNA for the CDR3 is TGTGCCAGCAGTTTACCCCACACAGATACGCAGTATTTT. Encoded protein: CASSLPHTDTQYF.

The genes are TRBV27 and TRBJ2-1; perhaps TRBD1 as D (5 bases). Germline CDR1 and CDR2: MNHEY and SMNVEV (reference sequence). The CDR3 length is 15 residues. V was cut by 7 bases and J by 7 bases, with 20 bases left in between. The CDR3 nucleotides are TGTGCCAGCAACCCCCTCCCCCGCAGGGCTAATGAGCAGTTCTTC. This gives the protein CASNPLPRRANEQFF.

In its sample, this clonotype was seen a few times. The CDR3 is CASSFDQNTGELFF. The CDR3 coding sequence is TGTGCCAGCAGCTTCGACCAGAACACCGGGGAGCTGTTTTTT. The rearrangement links TRBV7-9 to TRBJ2-2; no clear D gene. Per the germline V gene, CDR1 is SEHNR and CDR2 is FQNEAQ (reference sequence). The length of the CDR3 is 14 residues. V lost 3 bases, J lost 1 base, and 6 bases lay in between.

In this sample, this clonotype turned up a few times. Written as DNA, the CDR3 is TGTGCCAGCAGTGCGGGACAGGGCGGGAATGAGCAGTTCTTC. It codes for CASSAGQGGNEQFF. The chain employs TRBV12-3 or TRBV12-4 and TRBJ2-1; TRBD1 agrees at 9 bases. The trim removed 5 bases at V and 7 bases at J, leaving 6 bases unmatched. This CDR3 is 14 amino acids long.

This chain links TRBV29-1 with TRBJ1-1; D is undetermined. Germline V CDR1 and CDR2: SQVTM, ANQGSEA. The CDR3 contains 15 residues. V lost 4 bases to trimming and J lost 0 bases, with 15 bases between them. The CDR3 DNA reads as TGCAGCGTTGTCGGACTAAGAGGAATGAACACTGAAGCTTTCTTT. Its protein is CSVVGLRGMNTEAFF.

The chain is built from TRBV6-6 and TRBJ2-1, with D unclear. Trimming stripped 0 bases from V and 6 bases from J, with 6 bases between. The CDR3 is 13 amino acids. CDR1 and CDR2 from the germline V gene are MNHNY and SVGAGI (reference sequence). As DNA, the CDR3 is TGTGCCAGCAGTTACTCCTGCGCCAATGAGCAGTTCTTC. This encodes CASSYSCANEQFF.

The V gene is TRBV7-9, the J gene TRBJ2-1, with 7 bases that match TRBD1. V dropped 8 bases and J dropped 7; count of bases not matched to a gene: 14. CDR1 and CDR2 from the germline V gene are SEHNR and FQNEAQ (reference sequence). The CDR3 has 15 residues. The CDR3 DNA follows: TGTGCCAGCCTAGAGGTCGGTCACAGGGGAAATGAGCAGTTCTTC. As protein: CASLEVGHRGNEQFF.

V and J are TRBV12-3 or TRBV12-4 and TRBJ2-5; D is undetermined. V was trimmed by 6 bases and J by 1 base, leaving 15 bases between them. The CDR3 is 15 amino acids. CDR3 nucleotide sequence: TGTGCCAGCAGCCCCGAATCACAGCTCCAAGAGACCCAGTACTTC. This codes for CASSPESQLQETQYF.

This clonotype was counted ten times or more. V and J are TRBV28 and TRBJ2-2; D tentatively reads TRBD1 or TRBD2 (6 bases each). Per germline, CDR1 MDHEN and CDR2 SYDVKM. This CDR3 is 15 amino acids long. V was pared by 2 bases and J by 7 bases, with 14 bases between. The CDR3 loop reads CASSLIGRGGGELFF. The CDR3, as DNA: TGTGCCAGCAGTTTAATCGGCAGGGGAGGCGGGGAGCTGTTTTTT.

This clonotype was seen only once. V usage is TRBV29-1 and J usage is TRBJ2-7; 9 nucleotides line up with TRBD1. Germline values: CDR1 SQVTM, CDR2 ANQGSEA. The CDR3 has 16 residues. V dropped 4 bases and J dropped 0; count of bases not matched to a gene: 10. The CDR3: CSVGYRGRRDSYEQYF. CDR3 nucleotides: TGCAGCGTTGGTTACAGGGGGCGGCGCGACTCCTACGAGCAGTACTTC.

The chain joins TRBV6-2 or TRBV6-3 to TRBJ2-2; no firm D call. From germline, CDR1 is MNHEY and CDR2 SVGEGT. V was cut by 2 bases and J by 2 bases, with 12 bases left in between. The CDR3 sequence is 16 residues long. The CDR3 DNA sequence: TGTGCCAGCAGTTACACGACCGCCTTTAACACCGGGGAGCTGTTTTTT. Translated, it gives CASSYTTAFNTGELFF.

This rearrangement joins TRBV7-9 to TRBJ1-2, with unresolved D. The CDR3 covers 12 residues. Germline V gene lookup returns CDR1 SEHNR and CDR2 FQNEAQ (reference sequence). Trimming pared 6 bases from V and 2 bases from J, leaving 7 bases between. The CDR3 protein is CASSYQNYGYTF. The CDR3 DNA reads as TGTGCCAGCAGTTACCAGAACTATGGCTACACCTTC.

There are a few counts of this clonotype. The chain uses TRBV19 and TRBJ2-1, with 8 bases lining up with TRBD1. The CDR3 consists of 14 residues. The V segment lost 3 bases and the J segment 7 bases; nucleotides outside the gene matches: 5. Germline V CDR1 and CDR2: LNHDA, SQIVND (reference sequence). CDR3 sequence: CASSIRTGRNEQFF. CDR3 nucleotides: TGTGCCAGTAGTATCAGGACAGGGAGGAATGAGCAGTTCTTC.

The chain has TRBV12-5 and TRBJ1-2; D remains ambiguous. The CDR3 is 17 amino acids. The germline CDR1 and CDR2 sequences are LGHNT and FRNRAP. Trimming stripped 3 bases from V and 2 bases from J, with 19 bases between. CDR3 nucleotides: TGTGCTAGTGGTTTTACCTCCGCAGGTCCTATAAACTATGGCTACACCTTC. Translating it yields CASGFTSAGPINYGYTF. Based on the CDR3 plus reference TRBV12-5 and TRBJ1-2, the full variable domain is DARVTQTPRHKVTEMGQEVTMRCQPILGHNTVFWYRQTMMQGLELLAYFRNRAPLDDSGMPKDRFSAEMPDATLATLKIQPSEPRDSAVYFCASGFTSAGPINYGYTFGSGTRLTVV.

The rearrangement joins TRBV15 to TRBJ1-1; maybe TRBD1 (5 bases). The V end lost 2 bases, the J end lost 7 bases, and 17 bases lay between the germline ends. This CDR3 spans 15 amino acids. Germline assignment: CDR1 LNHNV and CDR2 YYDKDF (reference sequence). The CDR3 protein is CATSRSPGVGGEAFF. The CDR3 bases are TGTGCCACCAGCAGATCCCCGGGGGTGGGGGGTGAAGCTTTCTTT.

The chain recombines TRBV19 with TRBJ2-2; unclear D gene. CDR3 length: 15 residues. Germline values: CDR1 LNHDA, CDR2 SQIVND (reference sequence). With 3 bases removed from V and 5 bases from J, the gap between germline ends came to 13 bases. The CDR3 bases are TGTGCCAGTAGTATTGCCGCAGGTCGAACCGGGGAGCTGTTTTTT. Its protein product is CASSIAAGRTGELFF.

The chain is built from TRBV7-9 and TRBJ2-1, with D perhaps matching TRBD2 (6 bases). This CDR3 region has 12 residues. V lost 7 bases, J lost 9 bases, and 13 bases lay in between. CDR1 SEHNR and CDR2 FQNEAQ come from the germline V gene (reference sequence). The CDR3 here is CASTYNGGEQFF. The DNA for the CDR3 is TGTGCCAGCACCTACAACGGGGGTGAGCAGTTCTTC.